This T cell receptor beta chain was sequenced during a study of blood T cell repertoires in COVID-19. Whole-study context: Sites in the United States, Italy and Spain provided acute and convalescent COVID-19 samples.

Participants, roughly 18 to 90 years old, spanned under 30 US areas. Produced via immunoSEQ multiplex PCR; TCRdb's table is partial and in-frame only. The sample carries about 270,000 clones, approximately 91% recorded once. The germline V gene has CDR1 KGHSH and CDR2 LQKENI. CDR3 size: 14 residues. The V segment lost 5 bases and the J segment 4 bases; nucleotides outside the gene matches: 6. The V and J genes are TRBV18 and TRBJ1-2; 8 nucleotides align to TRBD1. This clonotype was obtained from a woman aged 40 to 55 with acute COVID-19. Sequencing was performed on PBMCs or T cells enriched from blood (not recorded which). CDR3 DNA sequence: TGTGCCAGCTCAGATAGGACAGGGACCTATGGCTACACCTTC. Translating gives CASSDRTGTYGYTF.